This is a list of T cell receptor beta chains from one sample in a study of shared clonotypes between healthy human individuals. Produced via immunoSEQ multiplex PCR; TCRdb's table is partial and in-frame only. The data show fewer than 850,000 clones, with 90% seen just once and less than 40% held by the top ten. The specimen sequenced was memory CD8+ T cells from PBMCs. These TCRs come from a man between 18 and 35 years old in good health. Some clones in this sample may be carry-over from other donors' samples. The CDR3 runs from the conserved cysteine through the conserved F or W.

>16|TRBV5-6
CASSLGLAGPTDTQYF
>13|TRBV19
CASSISARTSAFF
>16|TRBV5-1
CASSVPMGVDTGELFF
>15|TRBV7-9
CASSYSGRRTDTQYF
>18|TRBV11-3
CASSLGEGSGGDQETQYF
>14|TRBV10-3
CAISEAREMSEQYF
>11|TRBV4-1
CASSHSYQAFF
>19|TRBV7-9
CASSVRDRVLPTPTDTQYF
>14|TRBV29-1
CSVSGDREGNEQFF
>13|TRBV9
CASSPLDQGGYTF
>15|TRBV6-5
CASSIGTGGGNEQFF
>14|TRBV6-5
CASSDWGLLSEQYF
>18|TRBV9
CASSVFLGAGTDWYGYTF
>14|TRBV28
CASSARDRVYGYTF
>18|TRBV27
CASSLLPGLAGVYNEQFF
>13|TRBV9
CASSGTGSYGYTF